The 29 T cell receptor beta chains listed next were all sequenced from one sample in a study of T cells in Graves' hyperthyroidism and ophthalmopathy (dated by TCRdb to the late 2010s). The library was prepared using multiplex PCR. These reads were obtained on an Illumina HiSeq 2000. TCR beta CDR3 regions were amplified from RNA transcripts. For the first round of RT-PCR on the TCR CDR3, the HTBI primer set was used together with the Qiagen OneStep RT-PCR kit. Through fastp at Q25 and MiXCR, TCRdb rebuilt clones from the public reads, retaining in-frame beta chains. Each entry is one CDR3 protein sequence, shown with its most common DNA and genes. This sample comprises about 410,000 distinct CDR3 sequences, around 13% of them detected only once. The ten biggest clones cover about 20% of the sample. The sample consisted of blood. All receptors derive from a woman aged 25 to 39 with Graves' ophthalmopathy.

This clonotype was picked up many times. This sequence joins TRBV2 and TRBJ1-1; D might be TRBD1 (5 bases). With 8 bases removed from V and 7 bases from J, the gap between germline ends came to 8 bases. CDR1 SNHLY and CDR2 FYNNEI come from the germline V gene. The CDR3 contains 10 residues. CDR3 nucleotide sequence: TGTGCCAGCGGGACTGTTGAAGCTTTCTTT. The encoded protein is CASGTVEAFF. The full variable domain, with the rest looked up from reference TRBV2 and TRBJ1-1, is EPEVTQTPSHQVTQMGQEVILRCVPISNHLYFYWYRQILGQKVEFLVSFYNNEISEKSEIFDDQFSVERPDGSNFTLKIRSTKLEDSAMYFCASGTVEAFFGQGTRLTVV.

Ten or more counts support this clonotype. The CDR3 sequence: CATSTPSTKTNEKLFF. CDR3 DNA: TGTGCCACCAGCACCCCTTCCACTAAAACTAATGAAAAACTGTTTTTT. The genes are TRBV15 and TRBJ1-4, with unresolved D. The germline CDR1 and CDR2 sequences are LNHNV and YYDKDF (reference sequence). The CDR3 runs to 16 residues. V gave up 4 bases and J gave up 1 base, with 13 bases separating them.

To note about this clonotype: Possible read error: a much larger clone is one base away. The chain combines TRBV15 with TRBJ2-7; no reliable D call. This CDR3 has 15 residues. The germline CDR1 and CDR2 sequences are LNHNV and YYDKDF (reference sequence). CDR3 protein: CATSGDREITYEQYF. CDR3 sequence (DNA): TGTGCCACCAGCGGAGATCGCGAGATAACCTACGAGCAGTACTTC.

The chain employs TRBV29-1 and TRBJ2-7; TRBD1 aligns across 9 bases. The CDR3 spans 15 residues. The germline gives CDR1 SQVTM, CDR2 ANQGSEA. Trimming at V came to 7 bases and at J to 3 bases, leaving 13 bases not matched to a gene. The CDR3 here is CSASGVGQGYYEQYF. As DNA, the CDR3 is TGCAGCGCCTCCGGCGTGGGACAGGGTTACTACGAGCAGTACTTC.

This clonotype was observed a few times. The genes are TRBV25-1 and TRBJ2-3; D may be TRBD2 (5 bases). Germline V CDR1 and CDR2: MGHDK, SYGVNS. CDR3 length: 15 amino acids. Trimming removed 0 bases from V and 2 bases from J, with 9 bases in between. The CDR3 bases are TGTGCCAGCAGTGAATATACGGGGAACACAGATACGCAGTATTTT. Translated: CASSEYTGNTDTQYF.

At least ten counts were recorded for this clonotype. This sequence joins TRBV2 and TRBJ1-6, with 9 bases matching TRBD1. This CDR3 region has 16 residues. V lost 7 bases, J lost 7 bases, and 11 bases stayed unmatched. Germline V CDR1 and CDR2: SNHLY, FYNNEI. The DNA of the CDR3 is TGTGCCAGCACCCTGAGGGGGGGACAGGGCAATTCACCCCTCCACTTT. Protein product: CASTLRGGQGNSPLHF.

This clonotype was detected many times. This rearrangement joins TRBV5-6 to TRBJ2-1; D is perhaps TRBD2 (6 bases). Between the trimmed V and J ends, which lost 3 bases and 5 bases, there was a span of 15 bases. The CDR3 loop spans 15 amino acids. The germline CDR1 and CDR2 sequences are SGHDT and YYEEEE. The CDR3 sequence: CASSWDGGWDNEQFF. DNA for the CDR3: TGTGCCAGCAGCTGGGACGGGGGTTGGGACAATGAGCAGTTCTTC.

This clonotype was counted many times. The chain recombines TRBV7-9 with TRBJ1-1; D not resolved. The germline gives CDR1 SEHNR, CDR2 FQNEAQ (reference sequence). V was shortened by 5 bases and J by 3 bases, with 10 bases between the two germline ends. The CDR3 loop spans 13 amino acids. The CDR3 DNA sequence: TGTGCCAGCAGCCCCGCGGTCTACACTGAAGCTTTCTTT. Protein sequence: CASSPAVYTEAFF.

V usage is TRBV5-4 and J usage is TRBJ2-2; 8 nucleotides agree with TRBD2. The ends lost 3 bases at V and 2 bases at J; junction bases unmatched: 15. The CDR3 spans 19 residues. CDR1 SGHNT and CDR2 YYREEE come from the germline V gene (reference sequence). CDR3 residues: CASSSITGGGGKNTGELFF. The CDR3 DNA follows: TGTGCCAGCAGCTCCATCACCGGGGGCGGGGGGAAAAACACCGGGGAGCTGTTTTTT.

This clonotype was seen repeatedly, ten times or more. DNA of the CDR3: TGTGCCAGCAGCTTGGTGGCAGGACCCACCGGGGAGCTGTTTTTT. This encodes CASSLVAGPTGELFF. This rearrangement joins TRBV7-9 to TRBJ2-2; no clear D. V was shortened by 3 bases and J by 4 bases, with 12 bases between the two germline ends. This CDR3 has 15 residues. Germline CDR1 and CDR2: SEHNR and FQNEAQ (reference sequence).

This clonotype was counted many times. The CDR3 DNA reads as TGTGCCAGCAGTGAACGGGTGGTAGTAGGTAATCAGCCCCAGCATTTT. Residues: CASSERVVVGNQPQHF. The rearrangement links TRBV2 to TRBJ1-5; no definite D call. This CDR3 has 16 residues. V gave up 2 bases and J gave up 4 bases, with 15 bases separating them. Germline CDR1 reads SNHLY; CDR2 reads FYNNEI.

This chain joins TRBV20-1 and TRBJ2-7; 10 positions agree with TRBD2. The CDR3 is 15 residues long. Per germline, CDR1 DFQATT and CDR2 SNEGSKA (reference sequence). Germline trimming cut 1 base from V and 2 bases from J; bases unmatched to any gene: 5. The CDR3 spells CSARASGGAAYEQYF. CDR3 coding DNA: TGCAGTGCTAGAGCGAGCGGGGGGGCCGCCTACGAGCAGTACTTC.

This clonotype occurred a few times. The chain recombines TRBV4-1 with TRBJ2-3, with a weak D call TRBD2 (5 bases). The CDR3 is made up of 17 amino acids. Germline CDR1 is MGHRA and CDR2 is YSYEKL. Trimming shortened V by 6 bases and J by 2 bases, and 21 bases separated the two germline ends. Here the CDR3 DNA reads TGCGCCAGCAGTCTTCACAACGGGGTAACCGACACAGATACGCAGTATTTT. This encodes CASSLHNGVTDTDTQYF.

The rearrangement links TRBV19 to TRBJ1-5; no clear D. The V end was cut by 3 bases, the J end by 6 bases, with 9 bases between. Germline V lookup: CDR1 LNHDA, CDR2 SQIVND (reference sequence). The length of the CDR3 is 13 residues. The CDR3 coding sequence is TGTGCCAGTAGTATTGGGCGGAGTCAGCCCCAGCATTTT. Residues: CASSIGRSQPQHF. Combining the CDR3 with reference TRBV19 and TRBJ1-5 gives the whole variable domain DGGITQSPKYLFRKEGQNVTLSCEQNLNHDAMYWYRQDPGQGLRLIYYSQIVNDFQKGDIAEGYSVSREKKESFPLTVTSAQKNPTAFYLCASSIGRSQPQHFGDGTRLSIL.

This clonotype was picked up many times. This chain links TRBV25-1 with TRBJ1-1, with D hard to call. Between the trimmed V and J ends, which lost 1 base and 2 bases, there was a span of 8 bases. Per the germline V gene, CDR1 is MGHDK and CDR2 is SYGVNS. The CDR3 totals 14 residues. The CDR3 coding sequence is TGTGCCAGCAGTGAATTTCGGACCAACACTGAAGCTTTCTTT. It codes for CASSEFRTNTEAFF.

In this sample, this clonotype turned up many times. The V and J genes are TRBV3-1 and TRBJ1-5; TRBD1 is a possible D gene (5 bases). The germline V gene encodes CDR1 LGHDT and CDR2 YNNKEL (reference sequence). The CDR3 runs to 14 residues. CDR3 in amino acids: CADIGGDSNQPQHF. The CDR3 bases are TGTGCAGACATTGGGGGTGATAGCAATCAGCCCCAGCATTTT.

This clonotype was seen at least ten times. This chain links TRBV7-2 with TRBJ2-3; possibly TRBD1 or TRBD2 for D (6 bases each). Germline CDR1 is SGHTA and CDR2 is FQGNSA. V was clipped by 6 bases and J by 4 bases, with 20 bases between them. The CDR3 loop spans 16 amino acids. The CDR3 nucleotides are TGTGCCAGCAGACCCCCCGGGGGCCTTTGGGCAGATACGCAGTATTTT. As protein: CASRPPGGLWADTQYF.

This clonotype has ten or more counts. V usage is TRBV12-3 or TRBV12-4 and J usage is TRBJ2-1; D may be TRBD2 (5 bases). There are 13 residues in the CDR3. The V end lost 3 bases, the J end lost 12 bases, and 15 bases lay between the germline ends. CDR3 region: CASSFGESWGQFF. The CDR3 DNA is TGTGCCAGCAGTTTTGGGGAGTCCTGGGGGCAGTTCTTC.

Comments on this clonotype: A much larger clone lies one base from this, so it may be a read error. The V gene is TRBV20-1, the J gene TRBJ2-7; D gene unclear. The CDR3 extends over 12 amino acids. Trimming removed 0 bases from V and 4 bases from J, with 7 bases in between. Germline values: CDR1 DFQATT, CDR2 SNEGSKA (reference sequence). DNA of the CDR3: TGCAGTGCTAGAGAGCCGACGTACGAGCAGTACTTC. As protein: CSAREPTYEQYF.

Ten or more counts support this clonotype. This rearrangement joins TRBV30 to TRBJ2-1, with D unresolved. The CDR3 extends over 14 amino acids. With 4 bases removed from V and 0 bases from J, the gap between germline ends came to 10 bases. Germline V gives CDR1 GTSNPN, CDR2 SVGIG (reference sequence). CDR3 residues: CAWKTFSSYNEQFF. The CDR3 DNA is TGTGCCTGGAAGACTTTTAGCTCCTACAATGAGCAGTTCTTC.

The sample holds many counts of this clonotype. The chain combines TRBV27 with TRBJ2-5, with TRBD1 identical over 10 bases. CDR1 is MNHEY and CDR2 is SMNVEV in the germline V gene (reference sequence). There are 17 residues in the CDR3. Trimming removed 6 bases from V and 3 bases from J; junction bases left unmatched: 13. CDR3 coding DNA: TGTGCCAGCAGACATCACCCCAGACAGGGGGCCGAAGAGACCCAGTACTTC. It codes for CASRHHPRQGAEETQYF.

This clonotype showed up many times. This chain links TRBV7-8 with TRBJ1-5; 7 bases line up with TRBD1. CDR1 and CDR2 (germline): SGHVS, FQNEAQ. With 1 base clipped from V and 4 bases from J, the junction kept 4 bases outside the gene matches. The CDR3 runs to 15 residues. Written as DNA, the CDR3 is TGTGCCAGCAGCTTAGACAGGGGCGCGAATCAGCCCCAGCATTTT. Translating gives CASSLDRGANQPQHF.

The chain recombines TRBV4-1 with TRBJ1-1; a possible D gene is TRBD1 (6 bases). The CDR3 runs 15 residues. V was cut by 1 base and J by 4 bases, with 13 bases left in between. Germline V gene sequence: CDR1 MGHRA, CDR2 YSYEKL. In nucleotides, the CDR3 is TGCGCCAGCAGCCAAGGGTCAGGGGTGGCCACTGAAGCTTTCTTT. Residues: CASSQGSGVATEAFF.

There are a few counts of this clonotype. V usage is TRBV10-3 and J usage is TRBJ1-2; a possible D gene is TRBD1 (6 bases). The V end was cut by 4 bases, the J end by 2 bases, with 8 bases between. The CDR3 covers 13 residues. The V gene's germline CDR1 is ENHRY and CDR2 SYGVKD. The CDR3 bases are TGTGCCATCAGTGTAGGGGGGAACTATGGCTACACCTTC. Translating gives CAISVGGNYGYTF.

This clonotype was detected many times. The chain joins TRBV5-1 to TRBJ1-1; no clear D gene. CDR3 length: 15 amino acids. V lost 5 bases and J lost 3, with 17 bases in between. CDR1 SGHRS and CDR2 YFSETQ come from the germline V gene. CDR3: CASSQGPGRDTEAFF. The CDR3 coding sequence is TGCGCCAGCAGTCAAGGTCCCGGGAGGGACACTGAAGCTTTCTTT.

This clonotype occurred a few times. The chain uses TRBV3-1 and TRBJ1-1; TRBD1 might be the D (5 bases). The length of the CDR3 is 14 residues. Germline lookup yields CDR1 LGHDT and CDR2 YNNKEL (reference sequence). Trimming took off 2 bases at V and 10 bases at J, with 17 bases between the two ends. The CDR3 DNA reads TGTGCCAGCAGCCAAAGGACCAGGGACCGGGGAGCTTTCTTT. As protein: CASSQRTRDRGAFF.

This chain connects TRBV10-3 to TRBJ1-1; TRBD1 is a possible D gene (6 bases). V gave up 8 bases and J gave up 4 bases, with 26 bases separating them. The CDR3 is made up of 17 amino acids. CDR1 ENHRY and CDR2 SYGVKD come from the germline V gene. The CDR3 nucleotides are TGTGCCATCCAGGAGGGGGGGACAACTACGCGGGGCACTGAAGCTTTCTTT. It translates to CAIQEGGTTTRGTEAFF.

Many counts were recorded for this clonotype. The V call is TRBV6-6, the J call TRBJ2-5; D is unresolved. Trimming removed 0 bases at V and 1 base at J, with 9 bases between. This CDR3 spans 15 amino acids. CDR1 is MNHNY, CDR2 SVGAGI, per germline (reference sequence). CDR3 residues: CASSYSVQPQETQYF. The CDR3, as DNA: TGTGCCAGCAGTTACTCGGTCCAACCCCAAGAGACCCAGTACTTC.

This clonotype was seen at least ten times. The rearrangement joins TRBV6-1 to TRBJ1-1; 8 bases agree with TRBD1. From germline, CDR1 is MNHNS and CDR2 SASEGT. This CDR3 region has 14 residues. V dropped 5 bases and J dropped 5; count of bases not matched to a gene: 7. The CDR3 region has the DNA TGTGCCAGCAGTACAGGACAGGGTGGGACTGAAGCTTTCTTT. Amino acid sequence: CASSTGQGGTEAFF.